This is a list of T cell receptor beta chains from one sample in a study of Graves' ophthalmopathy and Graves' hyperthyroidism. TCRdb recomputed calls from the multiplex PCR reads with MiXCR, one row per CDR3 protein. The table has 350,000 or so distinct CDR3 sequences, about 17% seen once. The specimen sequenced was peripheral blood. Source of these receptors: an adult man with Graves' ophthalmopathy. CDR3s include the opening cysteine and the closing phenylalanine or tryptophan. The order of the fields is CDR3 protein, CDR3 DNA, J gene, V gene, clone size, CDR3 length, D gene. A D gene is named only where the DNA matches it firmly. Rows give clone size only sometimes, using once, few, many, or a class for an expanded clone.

CDR3 protein: CSVYRGYEQYF
CDR3 DNA: TGCAGCGTTTACAGGGGCTACGAGCAGTACTTC
J gene: TRBJ2-7
V gene: TRBV29-1
clone size: many
CDR3 length: 11
D gene: TRBD1

CDR3 protein: CSARFSLLALQETQYF
CDR3 DNA: TGCAGTGCTAGATTTTCTCTCTTGGCGCTCCAAGAGACCCAGTACTTC
J gene: TRBJ2-5
V gene: TRBV20-1
clone size: many
CDR3 length: 16
D gene: .

CDR3 protein: CASSRPRSGVTEAFF
CDR3 DNA: TGTGCCAGCAGCCGCCCTCGGTCGGGGGTGACTGAAGCTTTCTTT
J gene: TRBJ1-1
V gene: TRBV12-3/TRBV12-4
clone size: .
CDR3 length: 15
D gene: .

CDR3 protein: CASSGPANTGELFF
CDR3 DNA: TGTGCCAGCAGTGGTCCTGCTAACACCGGGGAGCTGTTTTTT
J gene: TRBJ2-2
V gene: TRBV28
clone size: .
CDR3 length: 14
D gene: .

CDR3 protein: CASSPEFSYNSPLHF
CDR3 DNA: TGCGCCAGCAGCCCTGAGTTCTCCTATAATTCACCCCTCCACTTT
J gene: TRBJ1-6
V gene: TRBV4-1
clone size: many
CDR3 length: 15
D gene: .

CDR3 protein: CASSYGGTSGSRETQYF
CDR3 DNA: TGTGCCAGCAGTTACGGGGGGACTAGCGGGAGCAGAGAGACCCAGTACTTC
J gene: TRBJ2-5
V gene: TRBV6-2/TRBV6-3
clone size: many
CDR3 length: 17
D gene: TRBD2

CDR3 protein: CASRGGTTMSGANVLTF
CDR3 DNA: TGTGCCAGCAGGGGAGGGACAACCATGTCTGGGGCCAACGTCCTGACTTTC
J gene: TRBJ2-6
V gene: TRBV6-1
clone size: many
CDR3 length: 17
D gene: .

CDR3 protein: CASSYSGLTGELFF
CDR3 DNA: TGTGCCAGCAGTTACTCGGGTCTCACCGGGGAGCTGTTTTTT
J gene: TRBJ2-2
V gene: TRBV6-5
clone size: many
CDR3 length: 14
D gene: .

CDR3 protein: CASSLASQGNAFF
CDR3 DNA: TGTGCCAGCAGCTTAGCATCACAGGGGAATGCTTTCTTT
J gene: TRBJ1-1
V gene: TRBV7-9
clone size: many
CDR3 length: 13
D gene: TRBD1

CDR3 protein: CASSEIPGPLPETQYF
CDR3 DNA: TGTGCCAGCAGTGAAATACCTGGGCCGCTCCCGGAGACCCAGTACTTC
J gene: TRBJ2-5
V gene: TRBV6-1
clone size: many
CDR3 length: 16
D gene: .

CDR3 protein: CASSLAYRDMGGNTIYF
CDR3 DNA: TGTGCCAGCAGCTTAGCGTACCGGGACATGGGAGGAAACACCATATATTTT
J gene: TRBJ1-3
V gene: TRBV7-9
clone size: many
CDR3 length: 17
D gene: .

CDR3 protein: CSAPLSYGYTF
CDR3 DNA: TGCAGTGCTCCCCTCAGCTATGGCTACACCTTC
J gene: TRBJ1-2
V gene: TRBV20-1
clone size: many
CDR3 length: 11
D gene: .

CDR3 protein: CASRGLAGVGGTDTQYF
CDR3 DNA: TGTGCCAGCAGGGGACTAGCGGGAGTGGGGGGCACAGATACGCAGTATTTT
J gene: TRBJ2-3
V gene: TRBV12-3/TRBV12-4
clone size: many
CDR3 length: 17
D gene: TRBD2

CDR3 protein: CASSPSYYEQYF
CDR3 DNA: TGTGCCAGCAGCCCCTCATATTACGAGCAGTACTTC
J gene: TRBJ2-7
V gene: TRBV7-2
clone size: .
CDR3 length: 12
D gene: .

CDR3 protein: CAISEGTSGRTGEQYF
CDR3 DNA: TGTGCCATCAGTGAGGGGACTAGCGGGAGGACGGGTGAGCAGTACTTC
J gene: TRBJ2-7
V gene: TRBV10-3
clone size: many
CDR3 length: 16
D gene: TRBD2

CDR3 protein: CASKGQYTEAFF
CDR3 DNA: TGTGCCAGCAAGGGACAGTACACTGAAGCTTTCTTT
J gene: TRBJ1-1
V gene: TRBV6-1
clone size: .
CDR3 length: 12
D gene: TRBD1

CDR3 protein: CASSEAGTGLSYGYTF
CDR3 DNA: TGTGCCAGCAGTGAAGCGGGGACAGGGCTCTCCTATGGCTACACCTTC
J gene: TRBJ1-2
V gene: TRBV6-1
clone size: many
CDR3 length: 16
D gene: TRBD1

CDR3 protein: CSAKGAVIETQYF
CDR3 DNA: TGCAGTGCTAAGGGGGCGGTTATCGAGACCCAGTACTTC
J gene: TRBJ2-5
V gene: TRBV20-1
clone size: many
CDR3 length: 13
D gene: TRBD1

CDR3 protein: CASSETGSAEAFF
CDR3 DNA: TGTGCCAGCAGCGAGACAGGGTCGGCTGAAGCTTTCTTT
J gene: TRBJ1-1
V gene: TRBV9
clone size: many
CDR3 length: 13
D gene: TRBD1

CDR3 protein: CASSLTSGSLETQYF
CDR3 DNA: TGTGCCAGCAGCTTAACTAGCGGGAGTTTGGAGACCCAGTACTTC
J gene: TRBJ2-5
V gene: TRBV7-8
clone size: few
CDR3 length: 15
D gene: TRBD2

CDR3 protein: CAWRGLGQALSGNTIYF
CDR3 DNA: TGTGCCTGGAGAGGCCTGGGACAGGCGCTCTCTGGAAACACCATATATTTT
J gene: TRBJ1-3
V gene: TRBV30
clone size: many
CDR3 length: 17
D gene: TRBD1

CDR3 protein: CASSSGDGSPLHF
CDR3 DNA: TGTGCCAGCAGTTCAGGGGATGGTTCACCCCTCCACTTT
J gene: TRBJ1-6
V gene: TRBV28
clone size: .
CDR3 length: 13
D gene: .

CDR3 protein: CATQRYRGSYEQYF
CDR3 DNA: TGTGCCACCCAACGGTACCGGGGGTCTTACGAGCAGTACTTC
J gene: TRBJ2-7
V gene: TRBV6-1
clone size: few
CDR3 length: 14
D gene: .

CDR3 protein: CAGQGVTTGELFF
CDR3 DNA: TGTGCCGGACAGGGGGTGACCACCGGGGAGCTGTTTTTT
J gene: TRBJ2-2
V gene: TRBV6-4
clone size: few
CDR3 length: 13
D gene: TRBD1

CDR3 protein: CASSPLAGTYEQYF
CDR3 DNA: TGTGCCAGCAGTCCCCTAGCGGGAACGTACGAGCAGTACTTC
J gene: TRBJ2-7
V gene: TRBV2
clone size: many
CDR3 length: 14
D gene: TRBD2

CDR3 protein: CASSQTGTGNSPLHF
CDR3 DNA: TGCGCCAGCAGCCAGACCGGGACAGGGAATTCACCCCTCCACTTT
J gene: TRBJ1-6
V gene: TRBV4-1
clone size: many
CDR3 length: 15
D gene: TRBD1

CDR3 protein: CASSGGHYTEAFF
CDR3 DNA: TGTGCCAGCAGCGGGGGCCACTACACTGAAGCTTTCTTT
J gene: TRBJ1-1
V gene: TRBV28
clone size: many
CDR3 length: 13
D gene: .

CDR3 protein: CASSLAKGMNTEAFF
CDR3 DNA: TGCGCCAGCAGCTTGGCCAAGGGAATGAACACTGAAGCTTTCTTT
J gene: TRBJ1-1
V gene: TRBV5-1
clone size: many
CDR3 length: 15
D gene: .

CDR3 protein: CASSLISGRGRNEAFF
CDR3 DNA: TGTGCCAGCAGCTTAATCTCAGGGAGGGGTAGGAATGAAGCTTTCTTT
J gene: TRBJ1-1
V gene: TRBV7-8
clone size: many
CDR3 length: 16
D gene: .

CDR3 protein: CASSGVAEGQETQYF
CDR3 DNA: TGTGCCAGTAGTGGGGTAGCGGAGGGCCAAGAGACCCAGTACTTC
J gene: TRBJ2-5
V gene: TRBV19
clone size: many
CDR3 length: 15
D gene: .

CDR3 protein: CAWRMRLGGGQYF
CDR3 DNA: TGTGCCTGGAGAATGCGCCTGGGGGGAGGGCAGTACTTC
J gene: TRBJ2-7
V gene: TRBV30
clone size: many
CDR3 length: 13
D gene: .

CDR3 protein: CASSPPLRTTEAFF
CDR3 DNA: TGTGCCAGCAGTCCCCCCCTTAGGACCACTGAAGCTTTCTTT
J gene: TRBJ1-1
V gene: TRBV6-5
clone size: many
CDR3 length: 14
D gene: .

CDR3 protein: CASSTPAANTEAFF
CDR3 DNA: TGTGCCAGCAGTACCCCGGCCGCGAACACTGAAGCTTTCTTT
J gene: TRBJ1-1
V gene: TRBV12-3/TRBV12-4
clone size: many
CDR3 length: 14
D gene: .

CDR3 protein: CASSKLFDQPQHF
CDR3 DNA: TGTGCCAGCAGTAAGTTGTTTGACCAGCCCCAGCATTTT
J gene: TRBJ1-5
V gene: TRBV6-1
clone size: many
CDR3 length: 13
D gene: .

CDR3 protein: CASSYWSGVGAYEQYF
CDR3 DNA: TGTGCCAGCAGTTACTGGAGCGGTGTTGGGGCCTACGAGCAGTACTTC
J gene: TRBJ2-7
V gene: TRBV6-2/TRBV6-3
clone size: .
CDR3 length: 16
D gene: .

CDR3 protein: CSGRPVGFDREQYF
CDR3 DNA: TGCAGTGGCAGACCCGTGGGGTTCGACCGCGAGCAGTACTTC
J gene: TRBJ2-7
V gene: TRBV20-1
clone size: many
CDR3 length: 14
D gene: .

CDR3 protein: CASSLSGTDLAGRGQYF
CDR3 DNA: TGTGCCAGCAGCCTCTCCGGGACGGATCTAGCGGGACGGGGGCAGTACTTC
J gene: TRBJ2-7
V gene: TRBV11-2
clone size: .
CDR3 length: 17
D gene: TRBD2

CDR3 protein: CSARPQREAWGETQYF
CDR3 DNA: TGCAGTGCTAGACCTCAGCGGGAGGCGTGGGGAGAGACCCAGTACTTC
J gene: TRBJ2-5
V gene: TRBV20-1
clone size: many
CDR3 length: 16
D gene: TRBD2

CDR3 protein: CSAPRSGEETQYF
CDR3 DNA: TGCAGTGCCCCCAGGAGCGGGGAAGAGACCCAGTACTTC
J gene: TRBJ2-5
V gene: TRBV20-1
clone size: many
CDR3 length: 13
D gene: TRBD2

CDR3 protein: CASSSGRRYSNQPQHF
CDR3 DNA: TGTGCCAGCAGTTCTGGGAGGAGGTATAGCAATCAGCCCCAGCATTTT
J gene: TRBJ1-5
V gene: TRBV6-2/TRBV6-3
clone size: many
CDR3 length: 16
D gene: .

CDR3 protein: CASSIDGYEQYF
CDR3 DNA: TGTGCCAGTAGTATCGACGGCTACGAGCAGTACTTC
J gene: TRBJ2-7
V gene: TRBV19
clone size: many
CDR3 length: 12
D gene: .

CDR3 protein: CASSFGQNTEAFF
CDR3 DNA: TGTGCCAGCAGTTTTGGACAGAACACTGAAGCTTTCTTT
J gene: TRBJ1-1
V gene: TRBV12-3/TRBV12-4
clone size: many
CDR3 length: 13
D gene: .

CDR3 protein: CSYSENTIYF
CDR3 DNA: TGTTCCTACTCGGAGAACACCATATATTTT
J gene: TRBJ1-3
V gene: TRBV7-9
clone size: many
CDR3 length: 10
D gene: .

CDR3 protein: CASSQDPSGGGQPQHF
CDR3 DNA: TGCGCCAGCAGCCAGGATCCGTCGGGGGGCGGTCAGCCCCAGCATTTT
J gene: TRBJ1-5
V gene: TRBV4-1
clone size: many
CDR3 length: 16
D gene: .

CDR3 protein: CASTGIRGGGNQPQHF
CDR3 DNA: TGTGCCAGCACTGGGATCAGGGGTGGGGGAAATCAGCCCCAGCATTTT
J gene: TRBJ1-5
V gene: TRBV6-2/TRBV6-3
clone size: many
CDR3 length: 16
D gene: .